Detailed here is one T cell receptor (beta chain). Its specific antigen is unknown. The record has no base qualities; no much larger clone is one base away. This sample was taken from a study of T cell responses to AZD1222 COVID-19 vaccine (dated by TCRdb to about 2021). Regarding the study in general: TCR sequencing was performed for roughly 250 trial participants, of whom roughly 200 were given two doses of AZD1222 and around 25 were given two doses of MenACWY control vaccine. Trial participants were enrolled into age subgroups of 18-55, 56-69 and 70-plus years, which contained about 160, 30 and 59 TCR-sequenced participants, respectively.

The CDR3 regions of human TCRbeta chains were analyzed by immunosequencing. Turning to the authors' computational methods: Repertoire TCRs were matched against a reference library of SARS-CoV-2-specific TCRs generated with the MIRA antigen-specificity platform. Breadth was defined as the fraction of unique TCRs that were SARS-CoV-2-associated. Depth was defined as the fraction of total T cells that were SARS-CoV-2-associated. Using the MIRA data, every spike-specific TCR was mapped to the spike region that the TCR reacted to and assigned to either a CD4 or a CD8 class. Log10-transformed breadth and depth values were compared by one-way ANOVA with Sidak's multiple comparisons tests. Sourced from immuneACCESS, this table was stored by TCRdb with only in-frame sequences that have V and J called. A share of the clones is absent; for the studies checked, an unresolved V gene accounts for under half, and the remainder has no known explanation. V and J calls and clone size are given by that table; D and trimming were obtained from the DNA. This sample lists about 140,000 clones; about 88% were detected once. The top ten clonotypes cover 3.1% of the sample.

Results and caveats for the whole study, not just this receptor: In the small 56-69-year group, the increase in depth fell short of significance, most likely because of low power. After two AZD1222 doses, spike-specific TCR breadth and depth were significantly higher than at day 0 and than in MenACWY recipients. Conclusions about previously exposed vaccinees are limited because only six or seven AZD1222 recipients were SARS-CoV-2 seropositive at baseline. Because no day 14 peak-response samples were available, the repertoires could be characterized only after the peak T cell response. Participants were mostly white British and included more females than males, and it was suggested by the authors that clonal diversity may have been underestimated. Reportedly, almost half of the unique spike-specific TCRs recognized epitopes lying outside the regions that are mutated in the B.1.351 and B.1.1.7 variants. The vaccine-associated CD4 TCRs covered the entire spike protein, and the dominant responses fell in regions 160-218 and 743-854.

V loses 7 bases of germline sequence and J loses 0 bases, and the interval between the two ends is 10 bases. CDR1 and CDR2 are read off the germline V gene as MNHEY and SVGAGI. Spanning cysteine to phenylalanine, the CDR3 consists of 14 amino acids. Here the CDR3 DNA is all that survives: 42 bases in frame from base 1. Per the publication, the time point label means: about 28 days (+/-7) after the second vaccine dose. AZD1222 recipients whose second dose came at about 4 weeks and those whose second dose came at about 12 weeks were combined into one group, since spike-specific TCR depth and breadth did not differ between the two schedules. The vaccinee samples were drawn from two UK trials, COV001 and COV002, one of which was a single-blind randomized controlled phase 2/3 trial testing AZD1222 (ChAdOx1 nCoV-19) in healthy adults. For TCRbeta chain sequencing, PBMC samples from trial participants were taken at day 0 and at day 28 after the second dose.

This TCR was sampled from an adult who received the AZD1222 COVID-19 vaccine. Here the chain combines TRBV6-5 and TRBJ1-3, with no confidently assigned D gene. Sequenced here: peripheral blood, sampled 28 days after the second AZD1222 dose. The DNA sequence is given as TGTGCCAGCAAATCTGGGCTCTCTGGAAACACCATATATTTT. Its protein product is CASKSGLSGNTIYF.